This is a list of T cell receptor beta chains from one sample in a study of tumor-infiltrating lymphocytes in localized non-small cell lung cancer. The repertoire was sequenced with immunoSEQ multiplex PCR; TCRdb's copy has only in-frame clones and lacks some. The sample records about 14,000 clones, 65% to 75% being singletons. The sequenced material came from lung tumor tissue. The source is a human donor with non-small cell lung cancer. Both conserved end residues are part of each CDR3. A D gene is named only where the DNA matches it firmly. Clone sizes are given selectively: once, few, many, or a class where the clone is expanded.

j_call clone_size v_call d_call cdr3_nt cdr3_aa
TRBJ1-4 - TRBV5-1 TRBD1 TGCGCCAGCAGCTTGGCCTGGGACAGAAGCGTTGAAAAACTGTTTTTT CASSLAWDRSVEKLFF
TRBJ2-3 - TRBV29-1 TRBD2 TGCAGCTTCGGACTAGCGGGAGACACAGATACGCAGTATTTT CSFGLAGDTDTQYF
TRBJ1-4 few TRBV27 TRBD1 TGTGCCAGCAGTTTAAGGGGGCAGTGGGGTGAAAAACTGTTTTTT CASSLRGQWGEKLFF
TRBJ2-1 - TRBV19 TRBD2 TGTGCCAGTAGTCCCGGTGGTAGCGGGAGGGTCCACAATGAGCAGTTCTTC CASSPGGSGRVHNEQFF
TRBJ1-1 once TRBV30 - TGTGCCTGGAGTGTGGGGGGTTTGAGCACTGAAGCTTTCTTT CAWSVGGLSTEAFF
TRBJ2-1 - TRBV5-1 TRBD2 TGCGCCAGCAGCTTGCCAATGGGACTAGCGGAAGACTCCTACAATGAGCAGTTCTTC CASSLPMGLAEDSYNEQFF
TRBJ1-5 - TRBV19 TRBD1 TGTGCCAGTAGTTCGACAGGGGGCAATCAGCCCCAGCATTTT CASSSTGGNQPQHF
TRBJ2-1 - TRBV4-2 - TGTGCCAGCAGCCAAAAGGGGCAGGGGACCCACAATGAGCAGTTCTTC CASSQKGQGTHNEQFF
TRBJ2-1 - TRBV6-4 TRBD2 TGTGCCAGCAGTGGGGAGACTAGCGGGAGCAATGAGCAGTTCTTC CASSGETSGSNEQFF
TRBJ1-3 - TRBV4-3 - TGCGCCAGCAGCCAAGTAGTCTGGGGAAGAAACACCATATATTTT CASSQVVWGRNTIYF
TRBJ1-1 - TRBV19 - TGTGCCAGTAGTTCACGACGGAGGCGACGGGGCACTGAAGCTTTCTTT CASSSRRRRRGTEAFF
TRBJ2-1 - TRBV13 TRBD2 TGTGCCAGCAGCTTACGACTAGCGGGGTGGCCCACTCGGAATGAGCAGTTCTTC CASSLRLAGWPTRNEQFF
TRBJ2-1 - TRBV11-1 - TGTGCCAGCAGCTTAAGGGCCTTCACCTACAATGAGCAGTTCTTC CASSLRAFTYNEQFF
TRBJ2-3 once TRBV10-1 - TGCGCCAGCAGTGAGGCGGGAACAGATACGCAGTATTTT CASSEAGTDTQYF
TRBJ2-7 - TRBV5-1 - TGCGCCAGCAGCCCGGAGTCGTGGGAGCAGTACTTC CASSPESWEQYF
TRBJ2-5 medium-sized TRBV6-5 - TGTGCCAGCAGTTTCCGGCACGGGGCTAAAGAGACCCAGTACTTC CASSFRHGAKETQYF